This entry describes one T cell receptor beta chain. Methods used by the authors: The assay estimated nucleated cells by amplifying reference gene primers. Sequencing used immunoSEQ multiplex PCR; TCRdb keeps in-frame clones, though not all of them. V and J calls and clone size follow that table, whereas D and trimming were derived from the DNA. This repertoire shows some 320,000 clones, roughly 88% found once; its top ten account for 5.5% to 8.5%. The record originates from a study of blood T cell repertoires in COVID-19. Study in general: Specimens from acute and convalescent COVID-19 originated in the United States, Italy and Spain. Sample material is recorded as cDNA or gDNA derived from T cells, B-cell-depleted T cells, or PBMCs.

The material sequenced was peripheral blood. The TCR comes from a woman aged 25 to 39 who had recovered from COVID-19.

CDR3 loop: CASSATGNQPQHF. The CDR3 nucleotides read TGTGCCAGCAGCGCGACAGGGAACCAGCCCCAGCATTTT. The chain joins TRBV6-5 to TRBJ1-5; 7 nucleotides agree with TRBD1. This CDR3 spans 13 amino acids. The V and J ends lost 6 bases and 7 bases, in that order; junction bases with no gene match: 6. Per the germline V gene, CDR1 is MNHEY and CDR2 is SVGAGI.